The text below deals with one T cell receptor (beta chain). The antigen this receptor binds is unknown. The record has no base qualities; no much larger clone is one base away. This entry is derived from a study of PD-1 blockade in mismatch repair-deficient tumors (dated by TCRdb to 2015 to 2018). For the wider study: The trial enrolled 86 consecutive patients with about a dozen mismatch repair-deficient cancer types between late 2013 and late 2016, all previously treated and progressing. Deep sequencing of TCR CDR3 regions was used to track tumor-associated T cell clones in peripheral blood of patients responding to PD-1 blockade. What the research found in general, with its limitations: Clones residing in the tumor, which were often undetectable in blood before treatment, expanded quickly after pembrolizumab and then contracted, generally before radiologic responses.

Library preparation employed the immunoSEQ multiplex PCR assay. Entries here come from immuneACCESS through TCRdb and include only in-frame sequences with V and J called. Some clones fail to appear in such tables; in the studies checked, an unresolved V gene covers under half of the shortfall, and the cause of the remainder is unknown. The sample table contains tens of thousands of clones; only one count was recorded for roughly 78% of them. The ten top clones hold 2.5% to 4% of the sample. Mismatch repair deficiency was established in every enrolled patient by polymerase chain reaction or immunohistochemistry. TCR sequencing was performed for a few patients who responded to pembrolizumab therapy. The phase II trial prospectively tested pembrolizumab PD-1 blockade in advanced mismatch repair-deficient cancers regardless of tissue of origin. Peripheral blood T cell samples were serially collected before and at multiple times after PD-1 blockade was started. Blood sampling times were reported as weeks after the first pembrolizumab dose.

Reading from cysteine to phenylalanine, the CDR3 counts 14 amino acids. This entry keeps only the CDR3 DNA: 42 bases, framed from base 1. CDR1 is given as MNHNS and CDR2 as SASEGT, both from the germline V gene. V trim: 8 bases; J trim: 1 base; unmatched bases: 5. The source material was peripheral blood, sampled 4 weeks after starting pembrolizumab. The receptor chain draws on TRBV6-1 and TRBJ2-3; 8 of the junction bases match TRBD2. This TCR came from an adult with mismatch repair-deficient cancer. The nucleotide sequence reads as follows: TGTGCCAGCCTAGTGCGGGAGGGCACAGATACGCAGTATTTT. The translation is CASLVREGTDTQYF.